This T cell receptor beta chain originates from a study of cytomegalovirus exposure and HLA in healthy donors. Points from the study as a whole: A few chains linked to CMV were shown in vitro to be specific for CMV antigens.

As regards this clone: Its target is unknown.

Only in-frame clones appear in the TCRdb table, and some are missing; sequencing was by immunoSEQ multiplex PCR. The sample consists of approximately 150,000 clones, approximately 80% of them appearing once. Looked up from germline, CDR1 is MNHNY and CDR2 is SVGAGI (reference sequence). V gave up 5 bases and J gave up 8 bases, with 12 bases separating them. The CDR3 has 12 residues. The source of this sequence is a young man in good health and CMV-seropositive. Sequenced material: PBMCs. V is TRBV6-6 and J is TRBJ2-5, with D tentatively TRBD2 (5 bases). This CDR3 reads CASSTYGVTQYF. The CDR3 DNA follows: TGTGCCAGCAGTACTTACGGGGTCACCCAGTACTTC.